One sample yielded the 22 T cell receptor beta chains listed below, sequenced in a study of metastatic and nonmetastatic thyroid tumors. Each patient came to thyroid surgery without any prior treatment (of any kind). Via MiXCR, TCRdb re-called the PCR reads. Among around 20,000 clones listed, roughly 9.8% were seen once. The sequencing sample was made of blood. These receptors all stem from a female donor with papillary thyroid cancer or a benign thyroid nodule (not recorded which). Some clones in this sample may be carry-over from other donors' samples.

This clone showed up many times. This chain links TRBV10-2 with TRBJ1-2; D remains unclear. Trimming removed 8 bases from V and 4 bases from J, with 11 bases in between. Germline V gives CDR1 WSHSY, CDR2 SAAADI. This CDR3 region has 12 residues. The CDR3 bases are TGCGCCAGCGGTGGGGAAAGCTATGGCTACACCTTC. Protein product: CASGGESYGYTF.

This clone is medium-sized by share. This chain uses TRBV6-2 or TRBV6-3 with TRBJ2-2; 8 bases map to TRBD2. V shed 5 bases and J 6 bases; nucleotides not matched to a gene: 5. Per the germline V gene, CDR1 is MNHEY and CDR2 is SVGEGT. The CDR3 is 14 residues long. The CDR3 bases are TGTGCCAGCAGTGAGGGACTAGGGGCCGGGGAGCTGTTTTTT. It encodes CASSEGLGAGELFF.

Ten or more counts support this clone. The rearrangement joins TRBV5-1 to TRBJ1-4; weak D call: TRBD1 (5 bases). CDR3 size: 15 residues. The germline CDR1 and CDR2 sequences are SGHRS and YFSETQ. The V end was cut by 0 bases, the J end by 0 bases, with 6 bases between. The CDR3 nucleotides are TGCGCCAGCAGCTTGGAAGGGGCAACTAATGAAAAACTGTTTTTT. This sequence encodes CASSLEGATNEKLFF.

In its sample, this clone was seen many times. The chain links TRBV29-1 to TRBJ2-1; 11 bases agree with TRBD2. Germline V gives CDR1 SQVTM, CDR2 ANQGSEA. V shed 6 bases and J 5 bases; nucleotides not matched to a gene: 6. The CDR3 consists of 14 residues. The CDR3 DNA sequence: TGCAGCGTGACACCTAGCGGGAGGAACAATGAGCAGTTCTTC. This gives the protein CSVTPSGRNNEQFF.

This clone was counted at least ten times. The chain has TRBV20-1 and TRBJ2-1; D may correspond to TRBD1 or TRBD2 (5 bases each). V lost 3 bases, J lost 3 bases, and 18 bases lay in between. The CDR3 runs to 16 residues. Germline V gives CDR1 DFQATT, CDR2 SNEGSKA (reference sequence). CDR3 sequence reads: CSARDVWGPNYNEQFF. Written as DNA, the CDR3 is TGCAGTGCTAGGGATGTTTGGGGACCCAACTACAATGAGCAGTTCTTC.

This clone was detected many times. Different DNA sequences within this sample yield the same CDR3. The gene calls are TRBV20-1 and TRBJ2-7; D is undetermined. This CDR3 region has 10 residues. CDR1 is DFQATT, CDR2 SNEGSKA, per germline (reference sequence). Trimming shortened V by 6 bases and J by 6 bases, and 9 bases separated the two germline ends. Here the CDR3 reads CSAARGEQYF. The CDR3 DNA is TGCAGTGCGGCGAGAGGCGAGCAGTACTTC.

There are many counts of this clone. The chain combines TRBV27 with TRBJ2-3; the match to TRBD2 covers 9 bases. V was pared by 0 bases and J by 3 bases, with 13 bases of the junction left unmatched. This CDR3 contains 19 residues. Germline CDR1 and CDR2: MNHEY and SMNVEV (reference sequence). The CDR3, as DNA: TGTGCCAGCAGTTTATCATCGTCTATCTTGAGCGGGAGGACAGATACGCAGTATTTT. It specifies CASSLSSSILSGRTDTQYF.

Worth noting for this clone: A read error may be the cause here, since a much bigger clone is one base away. V is TRBV5-5 and J is TRBJ2-7, with 7 positions matching TRBD1. CDR3 length equals 15 residues. V shed 4 bases, J shed 2 bases, and the junction held 9 bases outside the gene matches. CDR1 and CDR2 (germline): SGHKS, YYEKEE (reference sequence). CDR3 loop: CASSTGQLTTYEQYF. CDR3 in DNA: TGTGCCAGCAGCACGGGACAGCTAACCACCTACGAGCAGTACTTC.

As for this clone: A read error may be the cause here, since a much bigger clone is one base away. The V gene is TRBV28, the J gene TRBJ1-4; possibly TRBD1 for D (5 bases). With 3 bases removed from V and 0 bases from J, the gap between germline ends came to 17 bases. Germline V gene sequence: CDR1 MDHEN, CDR2 SYDVKM. The CDR3 is 18 residues long. CDR3 in DNA: TGTGCCAGCAGTTTCGAGAGGGACGGCCAAGCAACTAATGAAAAACTGTTTTTT. Residues: CASSFERDGQATNEKLFF.

This clone was detected ten times or more. This chain joins TRBV20-1 and TRBJ2-7, with a weak D call TRBD1 (6 bases). The CDR3 is 14 amino acids. The V and J ends lost 0 bases and 3 bases respectively, with 12 bases between them. CDR1 is DFQATT, CDR2 SNEGSKA, per germline (reference sequence). The CDR3 protein is CSARDWTVNYEQYF. CDR3 coding DNA: TGCAGTGCTAGAGATTGGACAGTGAACTACGAGCAGTACTTC.

This clone counts as medium-sized. The chain employs TRBV6-1 and TRBJ2-7, with D unclear. V shed 3 bases and J shed 0 bases, with 6 bases lying between them. This CDR3 spans 13 amino acids. Germline CDR1 reads MNHNS; CDR2 reads SASEGT. The CDR3 protein is CASSDRLSYEQYF. The CDR3 region has the DNA TGTGCCAGCAGTGACCGGCTCTCCTACGAGCAGTACTTC.

In this sample, this clone turned up many times. V and J are TRBV20-1 and TRBJ2-3, with D uncertain. Germline CDR1 and CDR2: DFQATT and SNEGSKA (reference sequence). The ends were cut back, 3 bases at V and 3 bases at J, with 10 bases in the middle. This CDR3 has 13 amino acids. The CDR3 loop is CSASQGLTDTQYF. The CDR3 bases are TGCAGTGCTAGTCAAGGGTTGACAGATACGCAGTATTTT.

This clone has a count of ten or more. J is TRBJ1-3 and V is TRBV9, with 7 bases fitting TRBD1. Per germline, CDR1 SGDLS and CDR2 YYNGEE. The CDR3 spans 15 residues. V was pared by 2 bases and J by 4 bases, with 6 bases of the junction left unmatched. CDR3 protein: CASSVEQGYGNTIYF. CDR3 bases: TGTGCCAGCAGCGTCGAACAGGGGTACGGAAACACCATATATTTT.

This clone was counted only a few times. This sequence joins TRBV7-2 and TRBJ2-5; 11 bases align to TRBD1. This CDR3 spans 17 amino acids. Germline loops: CDR1 SGHTA, CDR2 FQGNSA. J lost 4 bases, V lost 5 bases, and 12 bases had no gene match. Written as DNA, the CDR3 is TGTGCCAGCAGCCGAAGGTCAACCGGGACAGGGGGAGAGACCCAGTACTTC. Protein product: CASSRRSTGTGGETQYF.

This clone was recorded at least ten times. The rearrangement joins TRBV6-5 to TRBJ2-1, with D uncertain. Trimming removed 1 base from V and 6 bases from J, with 13 bases in between. Germline CDR1 and CDR2: MNHEY and SVGAGI. The CDR3 has 15 amino acids. CDR3 residues: CASSYLGSFSNEQFF. CDR3 nucleotide sequence: TGTGCCAGCAGTTACTTAGGGTCCTTCTCCAATGAGCAGTTCTTC.

This clone was detected ten times or more. The V gene is TRBV4-3, the J gene TRBJ2-4; D remains ambiguous. Germline CDR1 LGHNA, CDR2 YSLEER. The V gene lost 0 bases and the J gene lost 0 bases, with 6 bases spanning the gap. CDR3 size: 15 residues. CDR3 loop: CASSQDGLAKNIQYF. For the CDR3, the DNA is TGCGCCAGCAGCCAAGATGGCCTAGCCAAAAACATTCAGTACTTC.

This clone was recorded at least ten times. The V call is TRBV19, the J call TRBJ1-2; the D is unclear. The CDR3 is 17 amino acids. The V end lost 5 bases, the J end lost 8 bases, and 27 bases lay between the germline ends. Germline CDR1 and CDR2: LNHDA and SQIVND (reference sequence). CDR3 nucleotides: TGTGCCAGTAGTCCGGTGGGGAGCGCGCAGACCCAGCAAGGCTACACCTTC. Translated, it gives CASSPVGSAQTQQGYTF.

This clone was picked up many times. This chain uses TRBV9 with TRBJ2-7, with D perhaps assigned TRBD1 or TRBD2 (5 bases each). CDR3 length: 15 residues. Germline V lookup: CDR1 SGDLS, CDR2 YYNGEE. The V end was cut by 4 bases, the J end by 2 bases, with 16 bases between. The CDR3 nucleotides are TGTGCCAGCAGCCCGATTTCGGGACGGGCCTACGAGCAGTACTTC. This encodes CASSPISGRAYEQYF. Based on the CDR3 plus reference TRBV9 and TRBJ2-7, the full variable domain is DSGVTQTPKHLITATGQRVTLRCSPRSGDLSVYWYQQSLDQGLQFLIQYYNGEERAKGNILERFSAQQFPDLHSELNLSSLELGDSALYFCASSPISGRAYEQYFGPGTRLTVT.

This clone has more than one count but fewer than ten. At one boundary the junction diverges from the germline segment, which might be a read error. The J gene is TRBJ2-7, the V gene TRBV10-3; TRBD2 is a possible D gene (6 bases). The length of the CDR3 is 15 residues. In germline, CDR1 is ENHRY, CDR2 SYGVKD. CDR3 DNA: TGTACCATCAGTGGATCGCTAGCGTACTCCTACGAGCAGTACTTC. This encodes CTISGSLAYSYEQYF.

In its sample, this clone was seen many times. One base away lies a much larger clone, so this may be a sequencing read error. Different DNA sequences within this sample yield the same CDR3. J is TRBJ1-3 and V is TRBV27, with D tentatively TRBD1 (5 bases). Germline loops: CDR1 MNHEY, CDR2 SMNVEV (reference sequence). This CDR3 region has 15 residues. Trimming left V 6 bases short and J 0 bases short, with 12 bases between. The CDR3 here is CASSPNGGSGNTIYF. In DNA form, the CDR3 reads TGTGCCAGCAGCCCCAACGGGGGCTCTGGAAACACCATATATTTT.

This clone has a handful of counts. A single base separates this from a much larger clone, so it may be a read error. The genes are TRBV6-1 and TRBJ1-6; 8 bases line up with TRBD1. CDR1 and CDR2 (germline): MNHNS, SASEGT. This CDR3 comprises 14 residues. V gave up 9 bases and J gave up 9 bases; unmatched junction bases: 10. The CDR3 bases are TGTGCCAGAAGCTTTGGACAGGGTGGTTCACCCCTCCACTTT. Amino acid sequence: CARSFGQGGSPLHF.

Comments on this clone: One junction end does not reproduce the germline sequence, and a read error may be involved. J is TRBJ2-7 and V is TRBV2; 7 bases agree with TRBD2. The CDR3 has 15 residues. Germline V CDR1 and CDR2: SNHLY, FYNNEI. Written as DNA, the CDR3 is TGTGCTAGCAGTGAAAGCGGGATAGCAACCTACGAGCAGTACTTC. Amino acid sequence: CASSESGIATYEQYF. The entire variable domain, with the rest obtained from reference TRBV2 and TRBJ2-7, is as follows: EPEVTQTPSHQVTQMGQEVILRCVPISNHLYFYWYRQILGQKVEFLVSFYNNEISEKSEIFDDQFSVERPDGSNFTLKIRSTKLEDSAMYFCASSESGIATYEQYFGPGTRLTVT.